These 9 T cell receptor beta chains originate from one sample sequenced in a study of blood T cell repertoires in COVID-19 (dated by TCRdb to the early 2020s). To prepare the library, the immunoSEQ multiplex PCR assay was applied. The immuneACCESS repertoire file appears here via TCRdb, limited to in-frame rearrangements. These files lack a portion of the clones; in checked studies, under half of the deficit traces to unresolved V genes, and the cause of the others is not known. For this sample the table gives 200,000 to 300,000 clones, of which over 80% were detected only once. The ten largest account for 6% to 7% of the sample. Sequenced material: peripheral blood. The receptors come from a woman aged 55-69 years with active or convalescent COVID-19.

The gene calls are TRBV3-1 (or the pseudogene TRBV3-2) and TRBJ1-3; unclear D gene. Germline CDR1 reads LGHDT; CDR2 reads YNNKEL (reference sequence). Trimming stripped 2 bases from V and 8 bases from J, with 13 bases between. The CDR3 runs 14 residues. CDR3 nucleotide sequence: TGTGCCAGCAGCCAATCGGATAGGAGGGACACCATATATTTT. Translated, it gives CASSQSDRRDTIYF.

This sequence joins TRBV12-3 or TRBV12-4 and TRBJ2-1; possible D gene TRBD2, 5 bases. The CDR3 consists of 12 residues. Trimming stripped 5 bases from V and 5 bases from J, with 7 bases between. CDR3 protein: CASSTRNNEQFF. CDR3 nucleotides: TGTGCCAGCAGTACTAGGAACAATGAGCAGTTCTTC.

V gene TRBV5-1 combines with J gene TRBJ2-2, with a weak D call TRBD1 (6 bases). From germline, CDR1 is SGHRS and CDR2 YFSETQ. Between the trimmed V and J ends, which lost 4 bases and 6 bases, there was a span of 16 bases. The CDR3 runs 15 residues. DNA for the CDR3: TGCGCCAGCAGCGCATTACAGGGTTTGCCCGGGGAGCTGTTTTTT. Amino acid sequence: CASSALQGLPGELFF.

The genes are TRBV27 and TRBJ2-7; D call uncertain. V gave up 5 bases and J gave up 4 bases, with 6 bases separating them. The V gene's germline CDR1 is MNHEY and CDR2 SMNVEV (reference sequence). The length of the CDR3 is 11 residues. This CDR3 reads CASSGRYEQYF. The DNA for the CDR3 is TGTGCCAGCAGTGGTAGATACGAGCAGTACTTC.

This chain links TRBV4-1 with TRBJ1-5; D gene ambiguous. V was shortened by 0 bases and J by 6 bases, with 9 bases between the two germline ends. The CDR3 has 14 residues. Germline values: CDR1 MGHRA, CDR2 YSYEKL. Written as DNA, the CDR3 is TGCGCCAGCAGCCAAGAGCGGGCGCCTCAGCCCCAGCATTTT. It yields the protein CASSQERAPQPQHF.

The chain uses TRBV5-8 and TRBJ2-5; 7 bases are a match to TRBD2. The CDR3 runs 18 residues. From germline, CDR1 is SGHTS and CDR2 YDEGEE. Trimming at V came to 0 bases and at J to 0 bases, leaving 11 bases not matched to a gene. CDR3 protein: CASSLALGDYLYQETQYF. The CDR3 DNA reads as TGTGCCAGCAGCTTGGCCTTAGGGGACTACCTTTACCAAGAGACCCAGTACTTC.

This clone has just a few counts. The chain joins TRBV27 to TRBJ1-3; D remains unclear. Germline lookup yields CDR1 MNHEY and CDR2 SMNVEV (reference sequence). The V and J ends lost 7 bases and 2 bases respectively, with 12 bases between them. CDR3 length equals 14 residues. The CDR3 sequence: CASIVSVPGNTIYF. CDR3 bases: TGTGCCAGCATTGTCTCTGTTCCTGGAAACACCATATATTTT.

The chain has TRBV6-5 and TRBJ2-7; 7 bases fit TRBD1. CDR1 MNHEY and CDR2 SVGAGI come from the germline V gene. This CDR3 is built from 15 residues. V trimming: 4 bases; J trimming: 4 bases; junction bases outside the gene matches: 10. The CDR3 bases are TGTGCCAGCAGTTCGGCAGGGGGTTTTAAGTACGAGCAGTACGTC. Translating it yields CASSSAGGFKYEQYV.

This chain uses TRBV29-1 with TRBJ2-1; 7 positions agree with TRBD1. With 2 bases clipped from V and 6 bases from J, the junction kept 7 bases outside the gene matches. CDR3 size: 14 residues. Looked up from germline, CDR1 is SQVTM and CDR2 is ANQGSEA. Written as DNA, the CDR3 is TGCAGCGTTGAATTCGGACAGGCCACCAATGAGCAGTTCTTC. Translation gives CSVEFGQATNEQFF.